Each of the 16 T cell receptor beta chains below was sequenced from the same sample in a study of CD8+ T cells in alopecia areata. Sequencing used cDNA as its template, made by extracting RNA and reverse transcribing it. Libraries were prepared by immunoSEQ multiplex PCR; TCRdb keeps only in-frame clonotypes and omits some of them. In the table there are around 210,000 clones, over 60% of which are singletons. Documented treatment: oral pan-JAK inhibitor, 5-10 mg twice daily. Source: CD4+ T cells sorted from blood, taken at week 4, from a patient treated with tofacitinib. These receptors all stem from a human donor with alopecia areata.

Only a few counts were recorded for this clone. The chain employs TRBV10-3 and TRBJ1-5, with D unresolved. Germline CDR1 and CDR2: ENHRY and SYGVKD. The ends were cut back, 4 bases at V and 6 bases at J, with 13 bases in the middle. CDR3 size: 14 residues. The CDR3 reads CAISAGERSQPQHF. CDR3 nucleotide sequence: TGTGCCATCAGTGCCGGGGAAAGGAGTCAGCCCCAGCATTTT.

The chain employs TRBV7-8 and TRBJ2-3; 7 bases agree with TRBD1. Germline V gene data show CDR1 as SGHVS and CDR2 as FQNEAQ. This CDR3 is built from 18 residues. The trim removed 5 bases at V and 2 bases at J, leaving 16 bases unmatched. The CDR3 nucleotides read TGTGCCAGCAGCAGTAGACAGGGCTGGGTTGGGTTCACAGATACGCAGTATTTT. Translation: CASSSRQGWVGFTDTQYF. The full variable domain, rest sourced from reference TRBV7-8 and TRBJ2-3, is GAGVSQSPRYKVAKRGQDVALRCDPISGHVSLFWYQQALGQGPEFLTYFQNEAQLDKSGLPSDRFFAERPEGSVSTLKIQRTQQEDSAVYLCASSSRQGWVGFTDTQYFGPGTRLTVL.

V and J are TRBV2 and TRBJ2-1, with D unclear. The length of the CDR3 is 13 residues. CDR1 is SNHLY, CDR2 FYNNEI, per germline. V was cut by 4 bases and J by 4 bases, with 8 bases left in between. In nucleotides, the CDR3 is TGTGCCAGCAGTGTCTATCTGTACAATGAGCAGTTCTTC. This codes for CASSVYLYNEQFF.

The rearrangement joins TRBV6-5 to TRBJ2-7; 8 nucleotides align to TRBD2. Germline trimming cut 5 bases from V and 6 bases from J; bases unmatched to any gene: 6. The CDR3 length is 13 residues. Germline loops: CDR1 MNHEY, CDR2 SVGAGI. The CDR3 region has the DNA TGTGCCAGCAGTCCGGGGGGGTTTGCCGAGCAGTACTTC. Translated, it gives CASSPGGFAEQYF.

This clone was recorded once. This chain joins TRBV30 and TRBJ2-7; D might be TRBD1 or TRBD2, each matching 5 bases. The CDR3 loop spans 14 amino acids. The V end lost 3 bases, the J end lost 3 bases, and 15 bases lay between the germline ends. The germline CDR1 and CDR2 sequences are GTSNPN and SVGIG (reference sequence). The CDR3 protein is CAWRSWGRNYEQYF. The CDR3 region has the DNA TGTGCCTGGAGGTCGTGGGGACGCAACTACGAGCAGTACTTC.

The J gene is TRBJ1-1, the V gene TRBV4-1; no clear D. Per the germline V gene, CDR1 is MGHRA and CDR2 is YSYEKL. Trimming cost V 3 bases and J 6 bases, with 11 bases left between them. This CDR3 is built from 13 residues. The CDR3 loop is CASSQRDGSEAFF. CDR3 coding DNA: TGCGCCAGCAGCCAGCGCGACGGATCTGAAGCTTTCTTT.

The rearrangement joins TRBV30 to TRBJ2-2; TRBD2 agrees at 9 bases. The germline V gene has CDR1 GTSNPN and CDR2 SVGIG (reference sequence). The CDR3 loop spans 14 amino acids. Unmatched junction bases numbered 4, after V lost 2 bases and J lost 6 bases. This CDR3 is CAWSPGLAPGELFF. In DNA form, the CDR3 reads TGTGCCTGGAGTCCGGGACTAGCCCCCGGGGAGCTGTTTTTT.

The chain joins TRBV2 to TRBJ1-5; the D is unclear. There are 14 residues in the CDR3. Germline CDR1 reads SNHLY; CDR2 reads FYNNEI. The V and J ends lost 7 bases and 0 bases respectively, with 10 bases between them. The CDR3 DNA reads TGTGCCAGCACGGAGGCTTTTAGCAATCAGCCCCAGCATTTT. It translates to CASTEAFSNQPQHF. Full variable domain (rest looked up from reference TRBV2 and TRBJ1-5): EPEVTQTPSHQVTQMGQEVILRCVPISNHLYFYWYRQILGQKVEFLVSFYNNEISEKSEIFDDQFSVERPDGSNFTLKIRSTKLEDSAMYFCASTEAFSNQPQHFGDGTRLSIL.

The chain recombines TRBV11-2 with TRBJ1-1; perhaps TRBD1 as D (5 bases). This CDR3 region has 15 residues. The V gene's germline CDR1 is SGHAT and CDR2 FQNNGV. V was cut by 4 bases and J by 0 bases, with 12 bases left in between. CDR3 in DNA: TGTGCCAGCAGCTGGGCGGGGGGATTGAACACTGAAGCTTTCTTT. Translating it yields CASSWAGGLNTEAFF.

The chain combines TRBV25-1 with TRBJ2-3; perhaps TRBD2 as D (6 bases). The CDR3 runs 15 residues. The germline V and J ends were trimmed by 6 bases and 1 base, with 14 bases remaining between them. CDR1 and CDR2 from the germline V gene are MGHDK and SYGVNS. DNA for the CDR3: TGTGCCAGCAGGGGCGGGAACGACGGCACAGATACGCAGTATTTT. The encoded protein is CASRGGNDGTDTQYF.

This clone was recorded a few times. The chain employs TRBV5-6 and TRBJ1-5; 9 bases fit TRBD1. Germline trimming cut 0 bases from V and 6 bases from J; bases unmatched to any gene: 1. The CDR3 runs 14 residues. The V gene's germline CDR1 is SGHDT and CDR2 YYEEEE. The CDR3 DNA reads TGTGCCAGCAGCTTGGGGACAGGGGCTCAGCCCCAGCATTTT. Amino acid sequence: CASSLGTGAQPQHF.

Written as DNA, the CDR3 is TGCGCCAGCAGCTTGGTCCAGGTTGAAAAACTGTTTTTT. Translation gives CASSLVQVEKLFF. This sequence joins TRBV5-1 and TRBJ1-4; no reliable D call. Trimming removed 0 bases at V and 7 bases at J, with 7 bases between. The CDR3 loop spans 13 amino acids. CDR1 is SGHRS and CDR2 is YFSETQ in the germline V gene. The full variable domain, in which reference TRBV5-1 and TRBJ1-4 provide the parts outside the CDR3, is KAGVTQTPRYLIKTRGQQVTLSCSPISGHRSVSWYQQTPGQGLQFLFEYFSETQRNKGNFPGRFSGRQFSNSRSEMNVSTLELGDSALYLCASSLVQVEKLFFGSGTQLSVL.

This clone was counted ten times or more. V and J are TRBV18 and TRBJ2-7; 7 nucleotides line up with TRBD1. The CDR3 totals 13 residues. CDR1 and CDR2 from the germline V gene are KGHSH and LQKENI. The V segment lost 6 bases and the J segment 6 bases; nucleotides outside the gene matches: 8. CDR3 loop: CASSGDSAAEQYF. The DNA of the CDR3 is TGTGCCAGCTCGGGGGACAGCGCAGCCGAGCAGTACTTC.

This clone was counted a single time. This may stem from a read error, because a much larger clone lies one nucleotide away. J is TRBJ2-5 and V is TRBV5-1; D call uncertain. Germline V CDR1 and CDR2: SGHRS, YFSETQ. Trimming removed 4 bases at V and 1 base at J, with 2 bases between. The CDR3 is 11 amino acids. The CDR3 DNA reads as TGCGCCAGCAGCCCCCAAGAGACCCAGTACTTC. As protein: CASSPQETQYF.

The CDR3 region is CASSLGRENYGYTF. The CDR3 coding sequence is TGCGCCAGCAGCCTTGGACGGGAAAACTATGGCTACACCTTC. The gene calls are TRBV4-3 and TRBJ1-2; D remains unclear. The CDR3 has 14 residues. V lost 4 bases and J 2 bases, leaving 11 bases between the germline ends. Per the germline V gene, CDR1 is LGHNA and CDR2 is YSLEER.

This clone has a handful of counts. CDR3 DNA sequence: TGTGCCAGCAGCGTGAGGGGGGAGGTAGAGACCCAGTACTTC. This gives the protein CASSVRGEVETQYF. The rearrangement joins TRBV9 to TRBJ2-5; the D gene could be TRBD1 or TRBD2 (6 bases each). V lost 2 bases, J lost 4 bases, and 12 bases lay in between. The CDR3 length is 14 residues. Looked up from germline, CDR1 is SGDLS and CDR2 is YYNGEE.